This TCR beta chain was sequenced during a study of cytomegalovirus exposure and HLA in healthy donors. Worth noting for this clone: Its cognate antigen is unknown.

Notes on the study in general: Specificity for CMV antigens was confirmed in vitro for a few of the CMV-associated chains. The study designated 150 or so TCR beta chains cytomegalovirus-associated.

The CDR3 is 14 residues long. Germline V gene sequence: CDR1 SGHAT, CDR2 FQNNGV. V lost 2 bases, J lost 8 bases, and 4 bases stayed unmatched. The protocol was immunoSEQ multiplex PCR, while the TCRdb copy is restricted to in-frame clones and leaves out a portion. Here the sample spans fewer than 250,000 clones, 83% being singletons. The donors were in the roughly 130-subject validation cohort; that cohort was separate from the approximately 700-subject first cohort. Sample: PBMCs. The genes are TRBV11-2 and TRBJ1-4, with 8 nucleotides matching TRBD1. This sequence originates from a woman between 18 and 30 years old in good health and CMV-seronegative. CDR3 residues: CASSLTGGKEKLFF. In nucleotides, the CDR3 is TGTGCCAGCAGCTTAACAGGGGGGAAGGAAAAACTGTTTTTT.